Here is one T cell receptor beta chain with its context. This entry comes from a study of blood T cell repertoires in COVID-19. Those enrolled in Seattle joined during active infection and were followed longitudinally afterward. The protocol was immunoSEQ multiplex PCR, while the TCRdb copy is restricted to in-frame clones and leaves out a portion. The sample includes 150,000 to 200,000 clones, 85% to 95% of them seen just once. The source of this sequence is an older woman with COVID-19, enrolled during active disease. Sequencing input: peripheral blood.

The CDR3 sequence is CASSYERGERTDTQYF. In nucleotides, the CDR3 is TGTGCCAGCAGTTACGAGCGGGGGGAGCGCACAGATACGCAGTATTTT. The V gene is TRBV6-5, the J gene TRBJ2-3, with 9 bases aligning to TRBD2. This CDR3 is 16 amino acids long. The J segment lost 1 base and the V segment lost 2 bases, leaving 4 bases of the junction unmatched. Germline V CDR1 and CDR2: MNHEY, SVGAGI.